This T cell receptor beta chain was captured by sequencing in a study of shared clonotypes between healthy human individuals. This clone was seen once. Its target is unknown. In the same sample, other DNA sequences code for this CDR3. The repertoire was sequenced with immunoSEQ multiplex PCR; TCRdb's copy has only in-frame clones and lacks some. The sample lists 2 million to 2.5 million clones, 80% to 95% seen once, with 0.36% in the top ten. Study-level results: Lower generation probabilities were found for non-shared clonotypes than for those shared by all four donors.

The study drew its donors from healthy HIV-negative adults without recent acute infections or vaccinations. From CD4+ cells came CD45RA+ naive and CD45RA-negative memory subsets. CDR3 size: 14 residues. V was shortened by 2 bases and J by 0 bases, with 2 bases between the two germline ends. Germline assignment: CDR1 MDHEN and CDR2 SYDVKM. The chain combines TRBV28 with TRBJ2-6; D is ambiguous. The sequenced material came from naive CD4+ T cells from PBMCs. The subset is: CD45RA+ positively selected. This receptor was identified in a man between 18 and 29 years old in good health. Some clones in this sample may be carry-over from other donors' samples. The CDR3 is CASSLPSGANVLTF. CDR3 nucleotide sequence: TGTGCCAGCAGTTTACCCTCTGGGGCCAACGTCCTGACTTTC.